This TCR beta chain comes out of a study (dated by TCRdb to the mid-2010s). Notes on the research overall: The study examined whether tumor-infiltrating Tregs in breast cancer are drawn from blood Tregs or arise in situ by conversion from other CD4+ T cell subsets.

Cut back by 6 bases and 14 bases, the V and J ends lie 16 bases apart. In the germline V gene, CDR1 corresponds to MNHEY and CDR2 to SVGAGI. The CDR3, from cysteine to phenylalanine, totals 12 residues. Only the CDR3 part of the read is kept: 36 bases, read in frame from the first base. The Miltenyi Naive CD4+ T Cell Isolation kit was used to purify naive CD4+ T cells, and CD25 microbeads were used to remove Tregs. Tregs, naive and memory CD4+ T cells from tumor, blood and ipsilateral draining lymph nodes of 4 or 5 breast cancer patients underwent full-length TCR alpha and beta sequencing. Tumor tissue and lymph nodes from ipsilateral axillary dissection were perfused with PBS, minced and digested with collagenase I and hyaluronidase. A purity exceeding 90% was confirmed by FACS for the sorted cell populations. Full-length TCR variable regions were amplified by 5' RACE PCR with constant-region reverse primers, and semi-nested PCR with Nested Universal Primer A was subsequently performed. Using the ReliaPrep RNA Cell Miniprep System, total RNA was extracted, and the SMARTer RACE 5'/3' Kit was then used to reverse transcribe the RNA into 5'RACE-ready cDNA. An Illumina MiSeq was used to sequence the full-length TCR alpha and beta libraries, which had been barcoded with multiplex adaptors. Under the source paper's analysis protocol: Sequencing data were pooled across the five patients for each of nine subset-tissue groups and compared by unsupervised clustering of TCR gene usage. The Morisita-Horn index, with shared sequences weighted by their contribution to each repertoire, was used to calculate repertoire similarity. TCRdb reworked the public reads: Q25 trimming with fastp, MiXCR clone assembly, productive beta chains retained. Every entry covers one CDR3 protein and lists the most common genes and DNA from its rows. TCRdb assigned the V and J calls; the authors' analysis was not used. The sample table lists 40,000 to 65,000 distinct CDR3 sequences, over 20% of them with a count of one. 2.5% to 3.5% of the sample is in the top ten clones.

Beyond this particular receptor, the publication reports: Validation in the larger cohort was restricted to a single TCR beta V-J rearrangement rather than whole repertoires. The TCR gene usage of tumor memory CD4+ T cells clustered together with blood and lymph node memory CD4+ cells and with lymph node naive CD4+ cells. The greatest overlap of tumor-infiltrating Treg TCR alpha and beta sequences was with tumor naive CD4+ T cells, followed next by blood naive CD4+ T cells.

This clonotype was seen a handful of times. There is no known antigen for this receptor. This may come from a read error, since a much larger clone is one base off. The chain is made from TRBV6-5 and TRBJ1-4, with TRBD1 as a weak D call on 6 bases. The TCR sequence derives from a female donor with breast cancer. Sequencing was done on a sample of tumor-infiltrating naive CD4+ T cells sorted from the breast tumor. Interpreted using the paper, the cell subset or site label stands for: naive CD4+ T cells, CD4+CD45RA+CD25-. The CDR3: CASRDLGGRLFF. The sequence in DNA is TGTGCCAGCAGGGATCTAGGGGGTCGGCTGTTTTTT.